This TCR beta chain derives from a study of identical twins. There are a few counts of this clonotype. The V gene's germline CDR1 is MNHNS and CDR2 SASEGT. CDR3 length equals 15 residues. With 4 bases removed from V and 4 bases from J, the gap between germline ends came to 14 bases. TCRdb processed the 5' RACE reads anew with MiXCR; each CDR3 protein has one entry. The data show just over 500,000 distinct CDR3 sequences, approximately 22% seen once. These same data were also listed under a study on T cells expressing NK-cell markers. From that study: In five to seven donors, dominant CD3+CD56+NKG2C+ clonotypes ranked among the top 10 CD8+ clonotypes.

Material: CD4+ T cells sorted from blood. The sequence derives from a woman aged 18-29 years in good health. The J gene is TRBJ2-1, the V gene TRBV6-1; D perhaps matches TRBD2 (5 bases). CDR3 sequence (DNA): TGTGCCAGCAGTGCCCGGGAACAGCTATACAATGAGCAGTTCTTC. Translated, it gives CASSAREQLYNEQFF.